What follows is one T cell receptor (beta chain) and its context. Its matching antigen is unknown. Libraries were prepared by immunoSEQ multiplex PCR; TCRdb keeps only in-frame clonotypes and omits some of them. Counted here are roughly 100,000 clones, roughly 89% occurring once; the ten biggest clones make up over 2.5%. The record originates from a study of glioma-infiltrating T cells after dendritic cell vaccination. General study points: Patients with more pretreatment TILs had longer time to progression and survival.

Specified time point: after dendritic cell vaccination, including at tumor progression/relapse. This specimen was blood, taken after dendritic cell vaccination. This TCR was recovered from a human donor with glioblastoma.

The CDR3 sequence is CASSPRRGSEQYF. The CDR3 coding sequence is TGTGCCAGCTCACCGAGGAGGGGCTCCGAGCAGTACTTC. The J gene is TRBJ2-7, the V gene TRBV18, with a tentative D call TRBD2 (6 bases). V lost 3 bases and J 6 bases, leaving 12 bases between the germline ends. CDR3 length: 13 amino acids. Looked up from germline, CDR1 is KGHSH and CDR2 is LQKENI.